This is a list of T cell receptor beta chains from one sample in a study of cytomegalovirus exposure and HLA in healthy donors. This table comes from immunoSEQ multiplex PCR, and its TCRdb copy is limited to in-frame clones, with some not included. The table records 30,000 to 40,000 clones, roughly 44% of them present only once. Sequenced material: PBMCs. The receptors were sampled from a woman aged 50 to 60 in good health and CMV-seronegative. CDR3s include the opening cysteine and the closing phenylalanine or tryptophan. Fields, in order: CDR3 length, J gene, V gene, CDR3 protein.

cdr3_length: 15; j_call: TRBJ1-5; v_call: TRBV19; cdr3_aa: CASTLGGFYGQPQHF
cdr3_length: 9; j_call: TRBJ1-1; v_call: TRBV6-6; cdr3_aa: CASRHRDHF
cdr3_length: 16; j_call: TRBJ1-2; v_call: TRBV6-6; cdr3_aa: CASTPPGRGVDYGYTF
cdr3_length: 13; j_call: TRBJ2-1; v_call: TRBV28; cdr3_aa: CASSLGTSWYLFF
cdr3_length: 14; j_call: TRBJ1-4; v_call: TRBV30; cdr3_aa: CAWSVLGGIEKLFF
cdr3_length: 14; j_call: TRBJ1-5; v_call: TRBV28; cdr3_aa: CASRSKGTGEPQHF
cdr3_length: 13; j_call: TRBJ2-4; v_call: TRBV7-2; cdr3_aa: CASSLGAVNIQYF
cdr3_length: 16; j_call: TRBJ2-2; v_call: TRBV12-5; cdr3_aa: CASGSSGTGDTGELFF
cdr3_length: 15; j_call: TRBJ1-1; v_call: TRBV18; cdr3_aa: CASSPGGRVNTEAFF
cdr3_length: 17; j_call: TRBJ2-2; v_call: TRBV5-1; cdr3_aa: CASSFIAGGPSTGELFF
cdr3_length: 14; j_call: TRBJ2-2; v_call: TRBV5-1; cdr3_aa: CASSLEQGSGELFF
cdr3_length: 15; j_call: TRBJ1-5; v_call: TRBV5-1; cdr3_aa: CASSLEGAPNQPQHF
cdr3_length: 16; j_call: TRBJ2-1; v_call: TRBV11-3; cdr3_aa: CASSLQGGLSYNEQFF
cdr3_length: 15; j_call: TRBJ1-2; v_call: TRBV7-9; cdr3_aa: CASTADRGQGFGYTF
cdr3_length: 14; j_call: TRBJ1-1; v_call: TRBV28; cdr3_aa: CASSLYRENTEAFF
cdr3_length: 13; j_call: TRBJ1-1; v_call: TRBV27; cdr3_aa: CASRNRGNTEAFF
cdr3_length: 12; j_call: TRBJ2-7; v_call: TRBV28; cdr3_aa: CATQTLNRGQYF
cdr3_length: 16; j_call: TRBJ2-2; v_call: TRBV30; cdr3_aa: CAWSSGGGGNTGELFF
cdr3_length: 16; j_call: TRBJ2-3; v_call: TRBV5-4; cdr3_aa: CASSLRLAGGTDTQYF
cdr3_length: 18; j_call: TRBJ2-1; v_call: TRBV5-1; cdr3_aa: CASSLGLAGALFYNEQFF
cdr3_length: 16; j_call: TRBJ2-7; v_call: TRBV9; cdr3_aa: CASSVQAQVAGGEQYF
cdr3_length: 13; j_call: TRBJ2-7; v_call: TRBV6-1; cdr3_aa: CFFKQKAAYEQYF
cdr3_length: 16; j_call: TRBJ2-5; v_call: TRBV27; cdr3_aa: CASSPGTSGGGETQYF
cdr3_length: 18; j_call: TRBJ1-1; v_call: TRBV5-1; cdr3_aa: CASSLVGTGTGMNTEAFF
cdr3_length: 15; j_call: TRBJ2-1; v_call: TRBV5-4; cdr3_aa: CASSLDRNSYNEQFF
cdr3_length: 13; j_call: TRBJ1-2; v_call: TRBV5-6; cdr3_aa: CASSYGQYHGYTF
cdr3_length: 16; j_call: TRBJ2-5; v_call: TRBV5-1; cdr3_aa: CASSPTGTGIQETQYF
cdr3_length: 14; j_call: TRBJ1-1; v_call: TRBV7-9; cdr3_aa: CASSLSQGHTEAFF